A single T cell receptor beta chain is shown here with its context. Per the original methods: Scientists estimated how many nucleated cells there were by amplifying reference gene primers. Measured with immunoSEQ multiplex PCR; TCRdb has only the in-frame clones, and not every one. That table gives V, J and clone size, and the DNA gave D and trimming. Altogether under 70,000 clones are present, about 91% being singletons, with the ten largest covering 5% to 7%. The data stem from a study of blood T cell repertoires in COVID-19. On the study more broadly: Samples of COVID-19 (acute and convalescent) were obtained from the United States, Italy and Spain. From T cells, B-cell-depleted T cells, or PBMCs came the material, which was cDNA or gDNA.

V was shortened by 0 bases and J by 4 bases, with 15 bases between the two germline ends. The CDR3 spans 16 residues. Germline V gives CDR1 LNHDA, CDR2 SQIVND (reference sequence). This clonotype was sampled from a woman in her 70s with acute or convalescent COVID-19. Sequences were obtained from peripheral blood. V gene TRBV19 combines with J gene TRBJ1-2; D perhaps matches TRBD1 (6 bases). The CDR3 loop is CASSIEGRGSFYGYTF. DNA for the CDR3: TGTGCCAGTAGTATAGAGGGCAGGGGATCATTCTATGGCTACACCTTC.